The clone carrying this T cell receptor (beta chain) was detected a few times. This entry comes from a study of PD-1 blockade in classical Hodgkin lymphoma. TCRdb's copy holds only in-frame clones and misses some; the assay was immunoSEQ multiplex PCR. The repertoire holds around 20,000 clones, with around 80% as singletons. Brentuximab vedotin exposure varied among the patients, all of whom had relapsed after autologous stem cell transplantation. Deletions cut 2 bases from V and 10 bases from J, with 6 bases between. Germline V gene sequence: CDR1 LGHNA, CDR2 YSLEER. CDR3 length: 11 residues. V usage is TRBV4-3 and J usage is TRBJ2-1; tentatively, D is TRBD1 (6 bases). This TCR was sampled from a human donor with classical Hodgkin lymphoma. The material sequenced was peripheral blood mononuclear cells (PBMCs), taken before the second cycle of nivolumab. The CDR3 is CASSQQGEQFF. CDR3 nucleotide sequence: TGCGCCAGCAGCCAACAGGGGGAGCAGTTCTTC.